Listed below are T cell receptor beta chains from one sample, sequenced in a study of blood T cells in healthy people across ages. Via MiXCR, TCRdb re-called the 5' RACE reads, giving one row per CDR3 protein. This table has over a million distinct CDR3 sequences, more than 35% appearing once. Sequenced: blood. Every receptor here comes from a woman in her sixties in good health. Both conserved end residues are part of each CDR3. The order of the fields is V gene, J gene, CDR3 length, clone size, D gene, CDR3 DNA, CDR3 protein. D genes are given only for firm matches. Rows give clone size only sometimes, using once, few, many, or a class for an expanded clone.

v_gene: TRBV4-2; j_gene: TRBJ2-1; len: 18; abundance: .; d_gene: TRBD2; CDR3nt: TGTGCCAGCAGCCCGGGACTAGCGGGGGGACCTTCCTACAATGAGCAGTTCTTC; CDR3aa: CASSPGLAGGPSYNEQFF
v_gene: TRBV29-1; j_gene: TRBJ1-2; len: 14; abundance: .; d_gene: TRBD1; CDR3nt: TGCAGCGGATACTTGGGGACAGGGTGGCATGGCTACACCTTC; CDR3aa: CSGYLGTGWHGYTF
v_gene: TRBV5-1; j_gene: TRBJ2-3; len: 15; abundance: .; d_gene: TRBD2; CDR3nt: TGCGCCAGCACTCTACTAGCGGGGGGACGAGATACGCAGTATTTT; CDR3aa: CASTLLAGGRDTQYF
v_gene: TRBV20-1; j_gene: TRBJ2-7; len: 14; abundance: .; d_gene: .; CDR3nt: TGCAGTGCTAGATATGACAGGCCCTCCTACGAGCAGTACTTC; CDR3aa: CSARYDRPSYEQYF
v_gene: TRBV29-1; j_gene: TRBJ1-1; len: 13; abundance: .; d_gene: .; CDR3nt: TGCAGCGTTGGGCCGGGATTGAACACTGAAGCTTTCTTT; CDR3aa: CSVGPGLNTEAFF
v_gene: TRBV28; j_gene: TRBJ2-3; len: 16; abundance: once; d_gene: TRBD1; CDR3nt: TGTGCCAGCAGTTTACCGGGACAGGACCTCACAGATACGCAGTATTTT; CDR3aa: CASSLPGQDLTDTQYF
v_gene: TRBV18; j_gene: TRBJ2-3; len: 14; abundance: few; d_gene: .; CDR3nt: TGTGCCAGCTCACCTACGCACGGGGGAGATACGCAGTATTTT; CDR3aa: CASSPTHGGDTQYF
v_gene: TRBV10-3; j_gene: TRBJ1-5; len: 14; abundance: .; d_gene: .; CDR3nt: TGTGCCATCAGTGAGGCTAATAGCAATCAGCCCCAGCATTTT; CDR3aa: CAISEANSNQPQHF
v_gene: TRBV5-5; j_gene: TRBJ2-7; len: 14; abundance: .; d_gene: .; CDR3nt: TGTGCCAGCAGCCCCGGACCCGGGGGTCACGAGCAGTACTTC; CDR3aa: CASSPGPGGHEQYF
v_gene: TRBV6-6; j_gene: TRBJ2-5; len: 13; abundance: .; d_gene: .; CDR3nt: TGTGCCAGCAGTTCAGTAAAGGTCGAGACCCAGTACTTC; CDR3aa: CASSSVKVETQYF
v_gene: TRBV27; j_gene: TRBJ1-2; len: 13; abundance: many; d_gene: .; CDR3nt: TGTGCCAGCAGTTTAGGTGGACCGTATGGCTACACCTTC; CDR3aa: CASSLGGPYGYTF
v_gene: TRBV4-1; j_gene: TRBJ2-7; len: 13; abundance: once; d_gene: .; CDR3nt: TGCGCCAGCAGCGTTTCGGGGTGGGACGAGCAGTACTTC; CDR3aa: CASSVSGWDEQYF
v_gene: TRBV27; j_gene: TRBJ2-6; len: 20; abundance: .; d_gene: .; CDR3nt: TGTGCCAGCAGTTTAACTTACAGGGTAATATCGAGCGCTGGGACCAACGTCCTGACTTTC; CDR3aa: CASSLTYRVISSAGTNVLTF
v_gene: TRBV29-1; j_gene: TRBJ2-1; len: 12; abundance: few; d_gene: .; CDR3nt: TGCAGCGTTGAGAGGGACGGGGCTGAGCAGTTCTTC; CDR3aa: CSVERDGAEQFF
v_gene: TRBV19; j_gene: TRBJ2-7; len: 13; abundance: .; d_gene: .; CDR3nt: TGTGCCAGTAGTGGGACATACTCCTACGAGCAGTACTTC; CDR3aa: CASSGTYSYEQYF
v_gene: TRBV20-1; j_gene: TRBJ2-3; len: 15; abundance: .; d_gene: TRBD1; CDR3nt: TGCAGTGCTACCTCCGGCAGGGGGCACACAGATACGCAGTATTTT; CDR3aa: CSATSGRGHTDTQYF
v_gene: TRBV29-1; j_gene: TRBJ2-3; len: 11; abundance: .; d_gene: .; CDR3nt: TGCAGCGAAGGGGAGAGCCATACGCAGTATTTT; CDR3aa: CSEGESHTQYF
v_gene: TRBV27; j_gene: TRBJ2-4; len: 14; abundance: .; d_gene: TRBD1; CDR3nt: TGTGCCAGCAGTTTGGACAGGGCTGGAAACATTCAGTACTTC; CDR3aa: CASSLDRAGNIQYF
v_gene: TRBV15; j_gene: TRBJ2-3; len: 16; abundance: many; d_gene: TRBD2; CDR3nt: TGTGCCACCAGCAGCCGACTAGCGGGAGGGACAGATACGCAGTATTTT; CDR3aa: CATSSRLAGGTDTQYF
v_gene: TRBV12-3/TRBV12-4; j_gene: TRBJ1-1; len: 14; abundance: .; d_gene: .; CDR3nt: TGTGCCAGCAGTCTTTACCTCACGAACACTGAAGCTTTCTTT; CDR3aa: CASSLYLTNTEAFF
v_gene: TRBV4-1; j_gene: TRBJ2-7; len: 15; abundance: .; d_gene: .; CDR3nt: TGCGCCAGCAGCCAAGAAGAGAATTTTTCCTACGAGCAGTACTTC; CDR3aa: CASSQEENFSYEQYF
v_gene: TRBV5-4; j_gene: TRBJ1-2; len: 14; abundance: .; d_gene: .; CDR3nt: TGTGCCAGCAGCTTGATGGGGGGGAGAGGTGGCTACACCTTC; CDR3aa: CASSLMGGRGGYTF
v_gene: TRBV27; j_gene: TRBJ2-1; len: 15; abundance: .; d_gene: TRBD2; CDR3nt: TGTGCCAGCAGTTCGGGGGACTACTCCTACAATGAGCGGTTCTTC; CDR3aa: CASSSGDYSYNERFF
v_gene: TRBV7-2; j_gene: TRBJ2-3; len: 13; abundance: .; d_gene: .; CDR3nt: TGTGCCAGCAGCTTTGTCGGGCCAGATACGCAGTATTTT; CDR3aa: CASSFVGPDTQYF
v_gene: TRBV4-2; j_gene: TRBJ2-3; len: 16; abundance: .; d_gene: TRBD2; CDR3nt: TGTGCCAGCAGCCAAGCGATGGGAGGGCCTCCAGATACGCAGTATTTT; CDR3aa: CASSQAMGGPPDTQYF
v_gene: TRBV9; j_gene: TRBJ2-7; len: 12; abundance: few; d_gene: .; CDR3nt: TGTGCCAGCAGCTCCAGGACGGCAGAGCAGTACTTC; CDR3aa: CASSSRTAEQYF
v_gene: TRBV6-5; j_gene: TRBJ2-1; len: 13; abundance: .; d_gene: .; CDR3nt: TGTGCCAGCAGTATTGGACAGTACAATGAGCAGTTCTTC; CDR3aa: CASSIGQYNEQFF
v_gene: TRBV18; j_gene: TRBJ2-5; len: 17; abundance: .; d_gene: TRBD1; CDR3nt: TGTGCCAGCTCACCGCTGACAGGGGGCTCGTACCAAGAGACCCAGTACTTC; CDR3aa: CASSPLTGGSYQETQYF
v_gene: TRBV6-5; j_gene: TRBJ2-1; len: 13; abundance: .; d_gene: .; CDR3nt: TGTGCCAGCAGGCCCCCTTCCGGGAATGAGCAGTTCTTC; CDR3aa: CASRPPSGNEQFF
v_gene: TRBV5-1; j_gene: TRBJ2-7; len: 17; abundance: few; d_gene: TRBD2; CDR3nt: TGCGCCAGCAGCTTGGCCCCAGCGGGAGTGAGTCTCGACGAGCAGTACTTC; CDR3aa: CASSLAPAGVSLDEQYF
v_gene: TRBV12-3/TRBV12-4; j_gene: TRBJ2-1; len: 18; abundance: .; d_gene: .; CDR3nt: TGTGCCAGCAGCGGGGGCCGCTTAAGGCGCGTATCCTACAATGAGCAGTTCTTC; CDR3aa: CASSGGRLRRVSYNEQFF
v_gene: TRBV12-3/TRBV12-4; j_gene: TRBJ1-5; len: 16; abundance: .; d_gene: TRBD1; CDR3nt: TGTGCCAGCAGTTTAGCGCTGACAGGGGAGGATCAGCCCCAGCATTTT; CDR3aa: CASSLALTGEDQPQHF
v_gene: TRBV7-2; j_gene: TRBJ2-1; len: 13; abundance: few; d_gene: .; CDR3nt: TGTGCCAGCAGCTTAGGGCCGACCAATGAGCAGTTCTTC; CDR3aa: CASSLGPTNEQFF
v_gene: TRBV4-1; j_gene: TRBJ2-5; len: 18; abundance: .; d_gene: TRBD2; CDR3nt: TGCGCCAGCAGCCAAGCACCGGGACTAGCGGCTCCCATGGAGACCCAGTACTTC; CDR3aa: CASSQAPGLAAPMETQYF
v_gene: TRBV13; j_gene: TRBJ2-3; len: 15; abundance: .; d_gene: .; CDR3nt: TGTGCCAGCAGCTTAACGGAATCTAGCACAGATACGCAGTATTTT; CDR3aa: CASSLTESSTDTQYF
v_gene: TRBV20-1; j_gene: TRBJ1-4; len: 16; abundance: .; d_gene: .; CDR3nt: TGCAGTGCTAGAGTGGAGGAGAACAGGGTGGGTGAAAAACTGTTTTTT; CDR3aa: CSARVEENRVGEKLFF
v_gene: TRBV24-1; j_gene: TRBJ1-2; len: 13; abundance: .; d_gene: TRBD1; CDR3nt: TGTGCCACCAGTGGCGGACAGGGTTTTGGCTACACCTTC; CDR3aa: CATSGGQGFGYTF
v_gene: TRBV12-5; j_gene: TRBJ2-5; len: 15; abundance: .; d_gene: .; CDR3nt: TGTGCTAGTGGTCAAAGGGAAGAGGAAAAAGAGACCCAGTACTTC; CDR3aa: CASGQREEEKETQYF
v_gene: TRBV13; j_gene: TRBJ2-7; len: 15; abundance: .; d_gene: .; CDR3nt: TGTGCCAGCAGCTTAGGCCCCTCACAGGGTTCTGAGCAGTACTTC; CDR3aa: CASSLGPSQGSEQYF
v_gene: TRBV11-3; j_gene: TRBJ2-7; len: 14; abundance: few; d_gene: .; CDR3nt: TGTGCCAGCAGCTTGAGAGGGGAAGCGAAAGAGCAGTACTTC; CDR3aa: CASSLRGEAKEQYF
v_gene: TRBV7-2; j_gene: TRBJ1-2; len: 15; abundance: few; d_gene: .; CDR3nt: TGTGCCAGCAGCTTAGCAGAATCCAGCGGCTATGGCTACACCTTC; CDR3aa: CASSLAESSGYGYTF
v_gene: TRBV20-1; j_gene: TRBJ2-7; len: 16; abundance: few; d_gene: .; CDR3nt: TGCAGTGCTAGAGTCCGGGAGACCGTTATCGACAATGAGCAGTACTTC; CDR3aa: CSARVRETVIDNEQYF
v_gene: TRBV15; j_gene: TRBJ2-1; len: 17; abundance: .; d_gene: .; CDR3nt: TGTGCCACCAGCAGAGAAAGGGGACCCAGCTCCTACAATGAGCAGTTCTTC; CDR3aa: CATSRERGPSSYNEQFF
v_gene: TRBV11-2; j_gene: TRBJ2-1; len: 15; abundance: .; d_gene: TRBD2; CDR3nt: TGTGCCAGCAGCGCGGAAGCGGGAGGGCTAAATGAGCAGTTCTTC; CDR3aa: CASSAEAGGLNEQFF
v_gene: TRBV29-1; j_gene: TRBJ1-2; len: 11; abundance: few; d_gene: .; CDR3nt: TGCAGCGCCCAGGGATCGGAAGGCTACACCTTC; CDR3aa: CSAQGSEGYTF
v_gene: TRBV11-2; j_gene: TRBJ2-7; len: 17; abundance: .; d_gene: .; CDR3nt: TGTGCCAGCAGCTTAGCTCGGGTACTAGCACCGAAACACGAGCAGTACTTC; CDR3aa: CASSLARVLAPKHEQYF
v_gene: TRBV9; j_gene: TRBJ2-1; len: 15; abundance: .; d_gene: .; CDR3nt: TGTGCCAGCAGCGTAGGAGGCTCCGGCGCCCATGAGCAGTTCTTC; CDR3aa: CASSVGGSGAHEQFF
v_gene: TRBV20-1; j_gene: TRBJ2-4; len: 13; abundance: .; d_gene: .; CDR3nt: TGCAGTGCTACCGGGGGAGCCAAAAACATTCAGTACTTC; CDR3aa: CSATGGAKNIQYF